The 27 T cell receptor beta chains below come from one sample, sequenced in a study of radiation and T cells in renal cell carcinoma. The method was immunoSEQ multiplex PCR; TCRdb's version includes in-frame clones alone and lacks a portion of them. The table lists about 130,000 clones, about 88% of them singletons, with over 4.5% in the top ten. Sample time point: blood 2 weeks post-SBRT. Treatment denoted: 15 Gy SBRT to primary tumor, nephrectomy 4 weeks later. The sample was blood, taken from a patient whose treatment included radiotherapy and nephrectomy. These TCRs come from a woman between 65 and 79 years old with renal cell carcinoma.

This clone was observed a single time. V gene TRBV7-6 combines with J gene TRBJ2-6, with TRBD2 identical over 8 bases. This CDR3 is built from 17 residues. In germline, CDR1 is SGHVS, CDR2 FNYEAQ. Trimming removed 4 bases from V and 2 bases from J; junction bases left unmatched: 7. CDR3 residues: CASSSGSGGAGANVLTF. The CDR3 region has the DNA TGTGCCAGCAGCTCTGGATCCGGGGGGGCTGGGGCCAACGTCCTGACTTTC.

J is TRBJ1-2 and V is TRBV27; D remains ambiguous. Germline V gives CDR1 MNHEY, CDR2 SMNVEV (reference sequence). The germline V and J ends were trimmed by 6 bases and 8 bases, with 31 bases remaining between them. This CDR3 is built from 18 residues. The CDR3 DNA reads TGTGCCAGCAGCTTCGAAAGAGGTGTTCACGTTAGCGGGGAAGGCTACACCTTC. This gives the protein CASSFERGVHVSGEGYTF.

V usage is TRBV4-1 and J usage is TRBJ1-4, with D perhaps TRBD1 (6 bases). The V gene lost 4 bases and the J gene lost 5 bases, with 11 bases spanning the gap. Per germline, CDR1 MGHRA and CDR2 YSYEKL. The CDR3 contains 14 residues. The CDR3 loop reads CASSPLGTNEKLFF. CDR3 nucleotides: TGCGCCAGCAGCCCATTAGGGACAAATGAAAAACTGTTTTTT.

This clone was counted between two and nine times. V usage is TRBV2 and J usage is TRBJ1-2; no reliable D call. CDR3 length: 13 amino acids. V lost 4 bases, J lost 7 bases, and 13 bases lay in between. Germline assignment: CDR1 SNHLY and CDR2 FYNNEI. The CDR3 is CASSVRGTSGYTF. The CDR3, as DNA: TGTGCCAGCAGTGTTCGTGGAACGAGTGGCTACACCTTC.

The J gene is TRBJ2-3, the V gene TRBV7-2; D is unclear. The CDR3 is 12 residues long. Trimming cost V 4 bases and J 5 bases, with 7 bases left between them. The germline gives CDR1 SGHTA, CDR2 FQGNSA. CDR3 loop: CASSSPRDTQYF. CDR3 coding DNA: TGTGCCAGCAGCTCACCAAGAGATACGCAGTATTTT.

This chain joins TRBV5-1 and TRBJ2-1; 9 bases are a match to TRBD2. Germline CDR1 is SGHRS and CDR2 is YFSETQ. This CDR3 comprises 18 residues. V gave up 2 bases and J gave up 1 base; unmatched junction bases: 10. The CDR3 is CASSLGTLAGISYNEQFF. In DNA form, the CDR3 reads TGCGCCAGCAGCTTAGGGACTCTAGCGGGGATATCCTACAATGAGCAGTTCTTC.

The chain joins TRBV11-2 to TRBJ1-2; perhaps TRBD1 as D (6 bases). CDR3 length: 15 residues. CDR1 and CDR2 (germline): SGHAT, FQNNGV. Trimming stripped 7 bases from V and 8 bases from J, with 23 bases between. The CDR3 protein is CASTLRRGGAEGYTF. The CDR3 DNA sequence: TGTGCCAGCACCCTACGACGTGGGGGCGCCGAAGGCTACACCTTC.

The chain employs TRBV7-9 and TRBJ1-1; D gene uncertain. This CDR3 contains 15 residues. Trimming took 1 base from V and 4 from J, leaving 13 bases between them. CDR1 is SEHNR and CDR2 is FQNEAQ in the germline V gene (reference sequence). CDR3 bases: TGTGCCAGCAGCTTAGATGGGGATGTCGGCACTGAAGCTTTCTTT. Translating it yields CASSLDGDVGTEAFF.

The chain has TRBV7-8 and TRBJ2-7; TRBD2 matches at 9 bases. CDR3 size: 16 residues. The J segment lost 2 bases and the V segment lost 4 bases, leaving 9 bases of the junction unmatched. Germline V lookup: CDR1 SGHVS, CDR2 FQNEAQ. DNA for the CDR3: TGTGCCAGCAGCTGGACGACAGCGGGGGGACCCTACGAGCAGTACTTC. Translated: CASSWTTAGGPYEQYF.

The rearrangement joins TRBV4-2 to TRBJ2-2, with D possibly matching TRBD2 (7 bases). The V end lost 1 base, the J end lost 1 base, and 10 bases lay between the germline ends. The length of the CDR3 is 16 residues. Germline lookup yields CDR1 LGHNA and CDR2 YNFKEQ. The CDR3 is CASSQGGGQNTGELFF. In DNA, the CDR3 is TGTGCCAGCAGCCAAGGGGGGGGACAGAACACCGGGGAGCTGTTTTTT.

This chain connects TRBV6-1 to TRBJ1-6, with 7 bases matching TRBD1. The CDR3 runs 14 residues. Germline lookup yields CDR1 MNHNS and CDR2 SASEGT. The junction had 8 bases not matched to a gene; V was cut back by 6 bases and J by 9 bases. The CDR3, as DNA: TGTGCCAGCAGACGACAGGGTTTGGTTTCACCCCTCCACTTT. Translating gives CASRRQGLVSPLHF.

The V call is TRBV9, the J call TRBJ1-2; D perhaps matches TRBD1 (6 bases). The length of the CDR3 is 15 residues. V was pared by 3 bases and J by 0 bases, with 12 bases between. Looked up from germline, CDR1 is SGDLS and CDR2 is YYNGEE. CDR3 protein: CASSAPGDPNYGYTF. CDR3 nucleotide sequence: TGTGCCAGCAGCGCCCCAGGGGACCCTAACTATGGCTACACCTTC.

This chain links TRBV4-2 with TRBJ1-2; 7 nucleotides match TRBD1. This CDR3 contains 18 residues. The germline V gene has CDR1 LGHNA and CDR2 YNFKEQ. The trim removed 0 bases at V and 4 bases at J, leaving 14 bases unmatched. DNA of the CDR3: TGTGCCAGCAGCCAAGAAAATCGGAGACAGGGAAGTCCCTATGGCTACACCTTC. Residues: CASSQENRRQGSPYGYTF.

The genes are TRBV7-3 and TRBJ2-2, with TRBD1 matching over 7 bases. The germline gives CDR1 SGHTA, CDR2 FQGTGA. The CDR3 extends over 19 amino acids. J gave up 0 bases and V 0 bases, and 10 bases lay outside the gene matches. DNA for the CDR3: TGTGCCAGCAGCTTAACTCCTTCAGTTGGACAGGCGAACACCGGGGAGCTGTTTTTT. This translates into CASSLTPSVGQANTGELFF.

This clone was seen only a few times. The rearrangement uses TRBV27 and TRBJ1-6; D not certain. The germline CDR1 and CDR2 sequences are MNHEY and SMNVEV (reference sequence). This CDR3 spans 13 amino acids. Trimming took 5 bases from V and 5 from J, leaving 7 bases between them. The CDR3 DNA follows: TGTGCCAGCAGTCTTTTTAATAATTCACCCCTCCACTTT. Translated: CASSLFNNSPLHF.

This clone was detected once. The CDR3: CASSSLRDGKETQYF. The CDR3 region has the DNA TGTGCCAGCAGTTCCCTCCGGGACGGTAAGGAGACCCAGTACTTC. J is TRBJ2-5 and V is TRBV28, with D possibly called TRBD1 or TRBD2 (5 bases each). Trimming pared 4 bases from V and 5 bases from J, leaving 17 bases between. In germline, CDR1 is MDHEN, CDR2 SYDVKM. The CDR3 consists of 15 residues.

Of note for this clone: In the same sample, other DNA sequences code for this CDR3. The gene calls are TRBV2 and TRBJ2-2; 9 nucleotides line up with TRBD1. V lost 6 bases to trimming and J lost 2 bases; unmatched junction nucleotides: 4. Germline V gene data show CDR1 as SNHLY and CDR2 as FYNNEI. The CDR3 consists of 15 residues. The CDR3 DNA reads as TGTGCCAGCAGCAGACAGGGGGGAAACACCGGGGAGCTGTTTTTT. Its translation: CASSRQGGNTGELFF. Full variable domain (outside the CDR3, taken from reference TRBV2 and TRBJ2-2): EPEVTQTPSHQVTQMGQEVILRCVPISNHLYFYWYRQILGQKVEFLVSFYNNEISEKSEIFDDQFSVERPDGSNFTLKIRSTKLEDSAMYFCASSRQGGNTGELFFGEGSRLTVL.

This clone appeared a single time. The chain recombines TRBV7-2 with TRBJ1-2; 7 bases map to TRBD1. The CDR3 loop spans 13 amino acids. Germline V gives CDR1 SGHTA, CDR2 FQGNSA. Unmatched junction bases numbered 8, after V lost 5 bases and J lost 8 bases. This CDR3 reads CASSQPRQGGYTF. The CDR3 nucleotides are TGTGCCAGCAGCCAACCCCGACAGGGAGGCTACACCTTC. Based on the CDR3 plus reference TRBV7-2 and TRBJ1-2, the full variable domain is GAGVSQSPSNKVTEKGKDVELRCDPISGHTALYWYRQSLGQGLEFLIYFQGNSAPDKSGLPSDRFSAERTGGSVSTLTIQRTQQEDSAVYLCASSQPRQGGYTFGSGTRLTVV.

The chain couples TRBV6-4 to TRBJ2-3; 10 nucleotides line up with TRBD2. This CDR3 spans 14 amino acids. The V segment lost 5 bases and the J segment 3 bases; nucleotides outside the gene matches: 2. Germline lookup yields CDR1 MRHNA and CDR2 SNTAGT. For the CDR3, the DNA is TGTGCCAGCAGTAGCGGGGGGGCAACAGATACGCAGTATTTT. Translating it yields CASSSGGATDTQYF.

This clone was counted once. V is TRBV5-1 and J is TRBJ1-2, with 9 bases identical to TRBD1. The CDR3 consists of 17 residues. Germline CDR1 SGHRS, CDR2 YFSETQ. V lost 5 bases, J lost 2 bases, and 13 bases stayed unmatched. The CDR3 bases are TGCGCCAGCAGGGGATACGGAGTAGGACAGGGGAACTATGGCTACACCTTC. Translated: CASRGYGVGQGNYGYTF.

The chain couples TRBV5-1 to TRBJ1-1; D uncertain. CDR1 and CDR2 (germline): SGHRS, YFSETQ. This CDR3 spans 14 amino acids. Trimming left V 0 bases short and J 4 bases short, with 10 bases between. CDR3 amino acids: CASSLGQSSTEAFF. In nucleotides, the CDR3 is TGCGCCAGCAGCTTGGGTCAGTCATCCACTGAAGCTTTCTTT.

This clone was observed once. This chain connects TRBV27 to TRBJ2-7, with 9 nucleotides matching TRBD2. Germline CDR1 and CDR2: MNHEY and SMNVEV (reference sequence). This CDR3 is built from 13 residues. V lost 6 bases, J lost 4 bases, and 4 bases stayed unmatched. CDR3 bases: TGTGCCAGCAGGAGCGGGGGGAATTACGAGCAGTACTTC. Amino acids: CASRSGGNYEQYF.

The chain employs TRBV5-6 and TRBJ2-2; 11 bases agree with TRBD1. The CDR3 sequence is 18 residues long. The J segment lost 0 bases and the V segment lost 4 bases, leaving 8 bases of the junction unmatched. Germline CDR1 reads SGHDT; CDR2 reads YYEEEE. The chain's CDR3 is CASSGGQGAVANTGELFF. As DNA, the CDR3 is TGTGCCAGCAGCGGCGGACAGGGGGCTGTCGCGAACACCGGGGAGCTGTTTTTT.

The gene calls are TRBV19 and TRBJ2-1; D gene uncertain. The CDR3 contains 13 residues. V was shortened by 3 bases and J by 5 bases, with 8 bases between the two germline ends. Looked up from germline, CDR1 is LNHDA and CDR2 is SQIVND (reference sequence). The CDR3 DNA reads TGTGCCAGTAGTATTGGCAGTCACAATGAGCAGTTCTTC. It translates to CASSIGSHNEQFF. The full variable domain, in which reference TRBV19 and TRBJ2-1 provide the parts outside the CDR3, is DGGITQSPKYLFRKEGQNVTLSCEQNLNHDAMYWYRQDPGQGLRLIYYSQIVNDFQKGDIAEGYSVSREKKESFPLTVTSAQKNPTAFYLCASSIGSHNEQFFGPGTRLTVL.

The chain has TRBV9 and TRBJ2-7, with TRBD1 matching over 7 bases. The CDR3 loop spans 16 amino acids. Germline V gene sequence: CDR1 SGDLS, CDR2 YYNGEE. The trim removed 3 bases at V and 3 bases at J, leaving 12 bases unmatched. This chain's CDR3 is CASSERDGTVVYEQYF. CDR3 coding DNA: TGTGCCAGCAGCGAACGGGACGGGACAGTTGTCTACGAGCAGTACTTC.

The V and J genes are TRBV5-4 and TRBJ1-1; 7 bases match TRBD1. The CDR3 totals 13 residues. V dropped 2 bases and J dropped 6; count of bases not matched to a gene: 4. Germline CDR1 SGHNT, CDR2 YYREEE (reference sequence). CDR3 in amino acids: CASSFPQGAEAFF. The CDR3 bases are TGTGCCAGCAGCTTCCCCCAGGGGGCTGAAGCTTTCTTT.

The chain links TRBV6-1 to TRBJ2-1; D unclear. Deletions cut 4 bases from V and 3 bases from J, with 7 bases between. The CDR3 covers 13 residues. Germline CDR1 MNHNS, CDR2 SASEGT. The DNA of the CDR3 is TGTGCCAGCAGTGTCCAGGACTACAATGAGCAGTTCTTC. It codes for CASSVQDYNEQFF.